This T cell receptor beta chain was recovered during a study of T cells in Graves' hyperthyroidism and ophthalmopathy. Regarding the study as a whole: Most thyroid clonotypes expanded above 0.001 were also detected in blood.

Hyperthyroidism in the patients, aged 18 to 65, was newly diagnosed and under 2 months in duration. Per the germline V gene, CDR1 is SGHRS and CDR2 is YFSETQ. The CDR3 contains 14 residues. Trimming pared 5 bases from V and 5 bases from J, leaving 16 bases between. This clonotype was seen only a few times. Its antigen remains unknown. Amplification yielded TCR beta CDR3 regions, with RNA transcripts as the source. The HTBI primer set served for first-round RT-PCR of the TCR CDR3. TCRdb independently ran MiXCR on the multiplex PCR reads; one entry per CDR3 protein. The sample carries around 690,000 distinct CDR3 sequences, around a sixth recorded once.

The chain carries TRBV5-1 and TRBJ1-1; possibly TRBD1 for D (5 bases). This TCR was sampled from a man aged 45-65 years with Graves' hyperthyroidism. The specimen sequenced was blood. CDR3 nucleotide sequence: TGCGCCAGCAGGCCCGGGGCCGGCGGGACTGAAGCTTTCTTT. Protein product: CASRPGAGGTEAFF.